The 17 T cell receptor beta chains listed next were all sequenced from one sample in a study of response to subunit inactivated influenza vaccine. TCRdb fed the RT-PCR reads into MiXCR, producing one record per CDR3 protein. The sample has about 830,000 distinct CDR3 sequences, about 18% seen once. Sequenced here: PBMCs from blood, sampled 5 days after vaccination. These receptors all come from a middle-aged man who received an inactivated influenza vaccine.

The chain is built from TRBV7-2 and TRBJ1-1; D gene ambiguous. Germline assignment: CDR1 SGHTA and CDR2 FQGNSA. With 4 bases removed from V and 0 bases from J, the gap between germline ends came to 9 bases. This CDR3 spans 14 amino acids. The CDR3 region has the DNA TGTGCCAGCAGCTACCACCATATGAACACTGAAGCTTTCTTT. Residues: CASSYHHMNTEAFF.

The sample holds a few counts of this clonotype. The chain carries TRBV27 and TRBJ2-2; D might be TRBD1 or TRBD2, each matching 6 bases. This CDR3 is 17 amino acids long. V was clipped by 4 bases and J by 2 bases, with 17 bases between them. CDR1 MNHEY and CDR2 SMNVEV come from the germline V gene (reference sequence). CDR3 amino acids: CASSWIGGRVNTGELFF. In nucleotides, the CDR3 is TGTGCCAGCAGTTGGATCGGGGGCAGGGTCAACACCGGGGAGCTGTTTTTT.

This clonotype was found a few times. The J gene is TRBJ2-7, the V gene TRBV28, with 11 bases identical to TRBD1. The germline V gene has CDR1 MDHEN and CDR2 SYDVKM. The CDR3 has 13 amino acids. With V trimmed by 6 bases and J by 5 bases, 3 bases remained unmatched. This CDR3 is CASRDRGLNEQYF. The CDR3 nucleotides are TGTGCCAGCAGGGACAGGGGGCTCAACGAGCAGTACTTC. Full variable domain (remainder filled in from reference TRBV28 and TRBJ2-7): DVKVTQSSRYLVKRTGEKVFLECVQDMDHENMFWYRQDPGLGLRLIYFSYDVKMKEKGDIPEGYSVSREKKERFSLILESASTNQTSMYLCASRDRGLNEQYFGPGTRLTVT.

This clonotype came up a few times. The chain carries TRBV6-5 and TRBJ2-1; a weak D match, TRBD2 (6 bases). Trimming took 6 bases from V and 10 from J, leaving 19 bases between them. The germline V gene encodes CDR1 MNHEY and CDR2 SVGAGI. The CDR3 runs 14 residues. The chain's CDR3 is CASSSRVRGKEQFF. CDR3 nucleotide sequence: TGTGCCAGCAGCTCCCGAGTCCGGGGGAAAGAGCAGTTCTTC.

This clonotype has ten or more counts. This chain joins TRBV29-1 and TRBJ2-7, with no clear D. Trimming cost V 6 bases and J 6 bases, with 21 bases left between them. The CDR3 totals 14 residues. Germline assignment: CDR1 SQVTM and CDR2 ANQGSEA. CDR3 sequence (DNA): TGCAGCGTGGCGGTTGGCCAGGCGGAATCCGAGCAGTACTTC. This translates into CSVAVGQAESEQYF.

Only a few counts were recorded for this clonotype. DNA for the CDR3: TGTGCCAGCGCCCCGAGGGGACTAGCGGGCCACAATGAGCAGTTCTTC. Amino acids: CASAPRGLAGHNEQFF. The chain combines TRBV12-3 or TRBV12-4 with TRBJ2-1, with 12 bases identical to TRBD2. CDR3 length equals 16 residues. After removal of 8 bases from V and 5 bases from J, the junction contained 10 bases not matched to a gene.

About this clonotype itself: A junction boundary mismatches the germline segment, possibly from a read error. V usage is TRBV3-1 and J usage is TRBJ2-1; D is possibly TRBD2 (6 bases). The CDR3 spans 18 residues. Germline loops: CDR1 LGHDT, CDR2 YNNKEL (reference sequence). The CDR3 DNA reads TGTACCAGCAGTTTAGTTCGTGTGTGGGAGGCCTCCTACAATGAGCAGTTCTTC. This sequence encodes CTSSLVRVWEASYNEQFF.

The CDR3 DNA reads as TGCAGTGCTAGAGCCGGGACAGGTGCGACACCCCTCCACTTT. Protein: CSARAGTGATPLHF. This sequence joins TRBV20-1 and TRBJ1-6; 8 bases agree with TRBD1. The ends lost 1 base at V and 11 bases at J; junction bases unmatched: 7. This CDR3 contains 14 residues. The germline V gene encodes CDR1 DFQATT and CDR2 SNEGSKA (reference sequence).

This clonotype was found many times. The CDR3 DNA follows: TGCAGTGCTACCTCCTTGGACAGGGGAAAGCAGTTCTTC. The encoded protein is CSATSLDRGKQFF. This rearrangement joins TRBV20-1 to TRBJ2-1; 9 positions agree with TRBD1. Per the germline V gene, CDR1 is DFQATT and CDR2 is SNEGSKA (reference sequence). The CDR3 runs to 13 residues. V trimming: 4 bases; J trimming: 11 bases; junction bases outside the gene matches: 9.

This clonotype was picked up many times. The V and J genes are TRBV6-2 or TRBV6-3 and TRBJ1-2, with D unresolved. Trimming stripped 11 bases from V and 0 bases from J, with 10 bases between. Germline V gene sequence: CDR1 MNHEY, CDR2 SVGEGT. The CDR3 totals 12 residues. For the CDR3, the DNA is TGTGCCTCCAGTTATCCTAACTATGGCTACACCTTC. Protein: CASSYPNYGYTF.

The rearrangement joins TRBV6-2 or TRBV6-3 to TRBJ2-1; 7 bases are shared with TRBD2. CDR1 and CDR2 (germline): MNHEY, SVGEGT. This CDR3 has 17 residues. J gave up 3 bases and V 0 bases, and 8 bases lay outside the gene matches. CDR3 sequence (DNA): TGTGCCAGCAGTTACTCGAGTACCAGCGGGATCTACAATGAGCAGTTCTTC. This encodes CASSYSSTSGIYNEQFF.

This clonotype was detected only a few times. J is TRBJ2-7 and V is TRBV4-3; D ambiguous. Germline CDR1 reads LGHNA; CDR2 reads YSLEER. The CDR3 length is 16 residues. V gave up 0 bases and J gave up 0 bases, with 12 bases separating them. CDR3 DNA sequence: TGCGCCAGCAGCCAAGACTCGATAAAGAGCTCCTACGAGCAGTACTTC. Its translation is CASSQDSIKSSYEQYF.

V gene TRBV20-1 combines with J gene TRBJ2-5; the match to TRBD1 covers 7 bases. With V trimmed by 2 bases and J by 1 base, 4 bases remained unmatched. In germline, CDR1 is DFQATT, CDR2 SNEGSKA (reference sequence). This CDR3 is 14 amino acids long. In DNA, the CDR3 is TGCAGTGCTAGAACAGGGGCGATCCAAGAGACCCAGTACTTC. Translated, it gives CSARTGAIQETQYF.

The sample holds a few counts of this clonotype. V gene TRBV6-5 combines with J gene TRBJ1-2, with 7 bases aligning to TRBD1. The CDR3 runs to 15 residues. Germline V CDR1 and CDR2: MNHEY, SVGAGI. J lost 4 bases, V lost 2 bases, and 7 bases had no gene match. CDR3 coding DNA: TGTGCCAGCAGTTACAGATCGAGGACAGGCTATGGCTACACCTTC. It encodes CASSYRSRTGYGYTF.

The chain recombines TRBV20-1 with TRBJ1-4, with D unclear. V was cut by 3 bases and J by 7 bases, with 18 bases left in between. Germline CDR1 DFQATT, CDR2 SNEGSKA (reference sequence). The CDR3 is 15 residues long. The CDR3 DNA follows: TGCAGTGCTAGTAGAGGTCTCGGGGTTGGTGAAAAACTGTTTTTT. Its protein is CSASRGLGVGEKLFF.

This clonotype was recorded a few times. This chain joins TRBV20-1 and TRBJ2-7; D is uncertain. Germline V gene lookup returns CDR1 DFQATT and CDR2 SNEGSKA (reference sequence). The CDR3 consists of 13 residues. V was shortened by 0 bases and J by 6 bases, with 12 bases between the two germline ends. The CDR3 is CSAREWASAEQYF. CDR3 DNA: TGCAGTGCTAGAGAATGGGCGTCTGCCGAGCAGTACTTC.

The CDR3 here is CASSSSGAKLDYGYTF. In DNA form, the CDR3 reads TGTGCCAGCAGCTCCTCCGGTGCGAAATTGGACTATGGCTACACCTTC. This rearrangement joins TRBV5-5 to TRBJ1-2; D uncertain. The CDR3 spans 16 residues. The germline V gene has CDR1 SGHKS and CDR2 YYEKEE (reference sequence). Trimming removed 3 bases from V and 3 bases from J, with 18 bases in between.